The clone carrying this TCR beta chain was seen a few times. V was pared by 0 bases and J by 6 bases, with 6 bases between. Per the germline V gene, CDR1 is GTSNPN and CDR2 is SVGIG (reference sequence). CDR3 length: 12 amino acids. Expressed TCRB transcripts got sequenced, as all isolated RNA was reverse transcribed. For naive, central memory and regulatory T cell samples, reads averaged roughly 3.5 million. Method: immunoSEQ multiplex PCR; TCRdb's copy keeps in-frame clones and lacks some. The sample includes 680,000 or so clones, 15% to 18% of them seen just once. This entry is derived from a study of beta chain features in type 1 diabetes.

This clonotype was sampled from a man aged 18 to 30 in good health. The rearrangement uses TRBV30 and TRBJ1-5; D is ambiguous. The sequenced sample was naive CD4+ T cells from blood. CDR3 bases: TGTGCCTGGAGTGTTGGAGGTCAGCCCCAGCATTTT. Its translation: CAWSVGGQPQHF.